What follows describes a single TCR beta chain. Its antigen is still unknown. This entry belongs to a study of T cell responses to AZD1222 COVID-19 vaccine. Notes on the study in general: A mostly white British donor set with more females was recruited, and clonal diversity was possibly underestimated. Breadth and depth of Spike-specific TCRs rose after two AZD1222 doses.

Samples with a second dose at about 4 or about 12 weeks were pooled together. The CDR3 has 15 residues. Germline CDR1 and CDR2: MNHEY and SVGAGI. Trimming shortened V by 6 bases and J by 0 bases, and 13 bases separated the two germline ends. The assay was immunoSEQ multiplex PCR, and TCRdb's table has in-frame clones only and misses some. The data hold 69,000 or so clones, with about 85% observed a single time. The TCR was taken from an adult who received the AZD1222 COVID-19 vaccine. This chain links TRBV6-5 with TRBJ2-3; TRBD2 is a possible D gene (6 bases). This sample comprised peripheral blood, obtained 28 days after the second AZD1222 dose. CDR3 sequence reads: CASRGLRDSTDTQYF. The CDR3 coding sequence is TGTGCCAGCAGGGGACTCCGGGACAGCACAGATACGCAGTATTTT.